The 5 T cell receptor beta chains below were found in one sample sequenced in a study of blood T cell repertoires in COVID-19. Assay: immunoSEQ multiplex PCR; the TCRdb copy retains only in-frame clones and omits some. The table lists 120,000 to 150,000 clones, about 86% of them singletons. Material for sequencing was peripheral blood. The source of these receptors is a woman aged 55 to 70 with acute or convalescent COVID-19.

This rearrangement joins TRBV6-5 to TRBJ1-2, with D perhaps matching TRBD1 (5 bases). V was cut by 0 bases and J by 7 bases, with 12 bases left in between. There are 14 residues in the CDR3. Per germline, CDR1 MNHEY and CDR2 SVGAGI. As DNA, the CDR3 is TGTGCCAGCAGTTACTCGTACAGGTCCGGTGGCTACACCTTC. The encoded protein is CASSYSYRSGGYTF.

This clone came up a few times. The chain uses TRBV30 and TRBJ1-2; D possibly corresponds to TRBD1 (6 bases). Per germline, CDR1 GTSNPN and CDR2 SVGIG (reference sequence). The CDR3 runs 12 residues. V shed 6 bases and J shed 6 bases, with 14 bases lying between them. The CDR3 here is CACQGGAHGYTF. CDR3 sequence (DNA): TGTGCCTGTCAAGGGGGGGCACATGGCTACACCTTC.

V gene TRBV18 combines with J gene TRBJ1-5, with 8 positions matching TRBD1. Looked up from germline, CDR1 is KGHSH and CDR2 is LQKENI. V lost 5 bases, J lost 7 bases, and 13 bases stayed unmatched. This CDR3 region has 16 residues. CDR3 coding DNA: TGTGCCAGCTCATACGACCCAGGGGGCTCGGGACAGCCCCAGCATTTT. It codes for CASSYDPGGSGQPQHF.

V is TRBV18 and J is TRBJ1-2; tentative D call: TRBD1 (6 bases). Trimming stripped 0 bases from V and 6 bases from J, with 11 bases between. Germline CDR1 KGHSH, CDR2 LQKENI. The CDR3 runs to 14 residues. The CDR3 is CASSPPMAGDGYTF. CDR3 DNA sequence: TGTGCCAGCTCACCACCGATGGCAGGGGATGGCTACACCTTC.

The V call is TRBV7-8, the J call TRBJ1-1, with D possibly matching TRBD1 (6 bases). The ends were cut back, 1 base at V and 5 bases at J, with 8 bases in the middle. Germline V lookup: CDR1 SGHVS, CDR2 FQNEAQ. The CDR3 consists of 13 residues. As DNA, the CDR3 is TGTGCCAGCAGCTTAGACAGGGAAACTGAAGCTTTCTTT. This gives the protein CASSLDRETEAFF.